This is a list of T cell receptor beta chains from one sample in a study of early T cells in non-severe SARS-CoV-2 infection. Via MiXCR, TCRdb re-called the 5' RACE reads, giving one row per CDR3 protein. The top ten clones hold 8% to 10% of a sample with 66,000 or so distinct CDR3 sequences, 13% of them seen once. The sample taken for sequencing was whole blood. Every receptor here comes from an adult who was a healthcare worker with PCR-confirmed SARS-CoV-2 infection or an uninfected control (not recorded which). Both conserved end residues are part of each CDR3. D genes are given only for firm matches. Clone size is stated in some rows and not others, as once, few, many or a class when expanded.

J: TRBJ2-1
D: .
V: TRBV6-5
size: few
DNA: TGTGCCAGCAGTTACTCAAGGCGGGGCTACAATGAGCAGTTCTTC
CDR3: CASSYSRRGYNEQFF

J: TRBJ2-3
D: TRBD2
V: TRBV11-3
size: many
DNA: TGTGCCAGCAGCACGGGACTAGCGGGAGAGGTGGCAGATACGCAGTATTTT
CDR3: CASSTGLAGEVADTQYF

J: TRBJ2-1
D: .
V: TRBV13
size: .
DNA: TGTGCCAGCAGCTTAGGACCAGACAATGAGCAGTTCTTC
CDR3: CASSLGPDNEQFF

J: TRBJ2-1
D: TRBD2
V: TRBV11-2
size: many
DNA: TGTGCCAGCAGCTTTTTGCCTAGCGGGAGAAATGAGCAGTTCTTC
CDR3: CASSFLPSGRNEQFF

J: TRBJ2-1
D: .
V: TRBV6-1
size: few
DNA: TGTGCCAGCAGCCTCGCCTCTTCCAGGCAGTTCTTC
CDR3: CASSLASSRQFF

J: TRBJ2-3
D: TRBD2
V: TRBV5-4
size: many
DNA: TGTGCCAGCAGCCCAACGGCGGGAGGGCCCACAGATACGCAGTATTTT
CDR3: CASSPTAGGPTDTQYF

J: TRBJ2-1
D: .
V: TRBV5-1
size: many
DNA: TGCGCCAGCAGCTTGGCCGAGCGTCCCATCAATGAGCAGTTCTTC
CDR3: CASSLAERPINEQFF

J: TRBJ2-1
D: TRBD2
V: TRBV7-2
size: few
DNA: TGTGCCAGCAGCCGGAAGAGTCTAGCGGGTCTGGATGAGCAGTTCTTC
CDR3: CASSRKSLAGLDEQFF

J: TRBJ2-1
D: .
V: TRBV24-1
size: many
DNA: TGTGCCACCAGTACGACCGCTAAGGGGGACTACAATGAGCAGTTCTTC
CDR3: CATSTTAKGDYNEQFF

J: TRBJ1-2
D: .
V: TRBV6-5
size: .
DNA: TGTGCCAGCAGTCGGGACATTAACTATGGCTACACCTTC
CDR3: CASSRDINYGYTF

J: TRBJ2-3
D: .
V: TRBV5-4
size: few
DNA: TGTGCCAGCAGCTTAGGAGGGGAGGTAGATACGCAGTATTTT
CDR3: CASSLGGEVDTQYF

J: TRBJ1-4
D: .
V: TRBV7-2
size: .
DNA: TGTGCCAGCAGCTTATCGGCAGGGCAAGAAAAAACTTTTTTT
CDR3: CASSLSAGQEKTFF

J: TRBJ1-5
D: .
V: TRBV12-3/TRBV12-4
size: .
DNA: TGTGCCAGCAGTTTCGGGGAACAGCCCCAGCATTTT
CDR3: CASSFGEQPQHF

J: TRBJ2-7
D: TRBD2
V: TRBV27
size: few
DNA: TGTGCCAGCAGTTCCACAGCGGGAGGGGCCGTCGGCGAGCAGTACTTC
CDR3: CASSSTAGGAVGEQYF

J: TRBJ2-1
D: .
V: TRBV7-6
size: few
DNA: TGTGCCAGCAGCTTAGCTAGTCAAAACTACAATGAGCAGTTCTTC
CDR3: CASSLASQNYNEQFF

J: TRBJ2-3
D: .
V: TRBV7-4
size: .
DNA: TGTGCCAGCAGCCCGGAGTCAGATACGCAGTATTTT
CDR3: CASSPESDTQYF

J: TRBJ2-1
D: TRBD2
V: TRBV4-2
size: many
DNA: TGTGCCAGCAGCCCACTAGCGGGAGGGCACAATGAGCAGTTCTTC
CDR3: CASSPLAGGHNEQFF

J: TRBJ1-1
D: TRBD1
V: TRBV4-2
size: many
DNA: TGTGCCAGCAGCCAAGGAAGGACAGGGGCCCTGGGCACTGAAGCTTTCTTT
CDR3: CASSQGRTGALGTEAFF

J: TRBJ2-3
D: .
V: TRBV4-3
size: few
DNA: TGCGCCAGCAGCCATGGCCTCGGTACGCAGTATTTT
CDR3: CASSHGLGTQYF

J: TRBJ2-1
D: TRBD2
V: TRBV28
size: .
DNA: TGTGCCAGCAGTCGACTAGCGGACAATGAGCAGTTCTTC
CDR3: CASSRLADNEQFF

J: TRBJ2-3
D: .
V: TRBV29-1
size: many
DNA: TGCAGCGTTAGGGGAAGTTCACGCCTAGCAGATACGCAGTATTTT
CDR3: CSVRGSSRLADTQYF

J: TRBJ2-5
D: .
V: TRBV6-5
size: .
DNA: TGTGCCAGCAGTTACTCGGGGGGTCAGGGGCGCATCCAAGAGACCCAGTACTTC
CDR3: CASSYSGGQGRIQETQYF

J: TRBJ2-1
D: .
V: TRBV10-3
size: .
DNA: TGTGCCATCAAGGGACGCCACAATGAGCAGTTCTTC
CDR3: CAIKGRHNEQFF

J: TRBJ2-3
D: .
V: TRBV3-1
size: .
DNA: TGTGCCAGCAGCCAAGTGAGGGCGGGGCGCAGGGATACGCAGTATTTT
CDR3: CASSQVRAGRRDTQYF